This T cell receptor beta chain was obtained from a study of blood T cell repertoires in COVID-19. Overall study: The United States, Italy and Spain supplied acute and convalescent COVID-19 samples.

V dropped 10 bases and J dropped 4; count of bases not matched to a gene: 15. This CDR3 has 15 residues. The germline V gene encodes CDR1 SNHLY and CDR2 FYNNEI. Per the study methods: Nucleated cell number was recorded as an estimate derived from reference gene primer amplification. Only in-frame clones appear in the TCRdb table, and some are missing; sequencing was by immunoSEQ multiplex PCR. V and J calls and clone size follow that table, whereas D and trimming were derived from the DNA. The sample carries about 22,000 clones, over 60% recorded once. This TCR was recovered from a man aged 60 to 75 with active COVID-19. Sequencing input: peripheral blood. The chain couples TRBV2 to TRBJ1-2, with 7 positions matching TRBD1. CDR3 in amino acids: CAIKDREPILYGYTF. CDR3 nucleotide sequence: TGTGCCATCAAAGACAGGGAGCCCATCCTCTATGGCTACACCTTC.